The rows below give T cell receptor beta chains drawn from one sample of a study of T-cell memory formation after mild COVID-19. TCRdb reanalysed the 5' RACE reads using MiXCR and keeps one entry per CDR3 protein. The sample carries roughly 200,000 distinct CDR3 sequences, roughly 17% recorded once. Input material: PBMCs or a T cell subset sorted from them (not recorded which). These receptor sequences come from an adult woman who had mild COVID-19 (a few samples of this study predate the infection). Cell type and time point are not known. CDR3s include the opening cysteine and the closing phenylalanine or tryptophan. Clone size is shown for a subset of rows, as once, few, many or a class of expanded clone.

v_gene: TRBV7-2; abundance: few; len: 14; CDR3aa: CASSSYLRTDTQYF
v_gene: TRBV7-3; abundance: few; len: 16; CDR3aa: CASSPGGSVQMREQYF
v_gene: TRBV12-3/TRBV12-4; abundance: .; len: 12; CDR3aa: CASSFRSTEAFF
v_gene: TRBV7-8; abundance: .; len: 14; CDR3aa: CASSPMLANNEQFF
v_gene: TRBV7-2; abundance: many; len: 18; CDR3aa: CASSPPGPAQPSYNEQFF
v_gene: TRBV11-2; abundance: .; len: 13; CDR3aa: CASSRQGTYEQYF
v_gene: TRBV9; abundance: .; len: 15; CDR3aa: CASSVGHRNTGELFF
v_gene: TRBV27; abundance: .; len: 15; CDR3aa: CASSLQGRPPDTQYF
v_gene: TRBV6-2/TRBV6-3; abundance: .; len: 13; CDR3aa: CASSWSSGYEQYF
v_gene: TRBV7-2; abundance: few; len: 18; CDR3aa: CASSLVGGLAGGGDEQFF
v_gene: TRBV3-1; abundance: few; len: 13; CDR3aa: CASSSRATSGEYF
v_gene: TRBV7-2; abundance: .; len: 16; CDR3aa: CASSLAVGVSTDTQYF
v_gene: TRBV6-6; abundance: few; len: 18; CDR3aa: CASSYFSRAQGSQETQYF
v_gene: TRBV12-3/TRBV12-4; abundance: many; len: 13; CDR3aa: CASSFRSSYEQYF
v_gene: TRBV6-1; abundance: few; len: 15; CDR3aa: CASRVDLGANYGYTF
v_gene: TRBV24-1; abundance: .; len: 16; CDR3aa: CATSDFKGGGTDTQYF
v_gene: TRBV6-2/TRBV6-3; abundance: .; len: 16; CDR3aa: CASSGSSGRATNEQFF
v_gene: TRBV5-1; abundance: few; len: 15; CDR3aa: CASSFGTGLLETQYF
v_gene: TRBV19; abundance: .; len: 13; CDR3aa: CASSGTGNQPQHF
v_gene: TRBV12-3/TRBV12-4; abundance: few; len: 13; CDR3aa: CASRPQGIHGYTF
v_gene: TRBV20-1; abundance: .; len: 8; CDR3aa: CSARTGTF
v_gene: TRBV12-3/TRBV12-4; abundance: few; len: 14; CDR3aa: CASSFLGRTDTQYF
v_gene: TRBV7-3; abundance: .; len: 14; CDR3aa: CASSKTGAGSPLHF
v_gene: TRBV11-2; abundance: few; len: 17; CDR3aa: CASSLNRGRARTGELFF
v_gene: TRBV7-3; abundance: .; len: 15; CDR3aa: CASSLVSGGLDEQFF
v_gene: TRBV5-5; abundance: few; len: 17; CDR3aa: CASSLVPSSHIIYGYTF
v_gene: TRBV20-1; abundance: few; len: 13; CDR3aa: CSAEITQTGELFF
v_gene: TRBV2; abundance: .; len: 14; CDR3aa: CASGASSSGNTIYF
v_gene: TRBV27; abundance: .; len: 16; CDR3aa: CASSLSSGGVDNEQFF
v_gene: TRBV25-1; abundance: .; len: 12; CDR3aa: CASSDTSGEAFF
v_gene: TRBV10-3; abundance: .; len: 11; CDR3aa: CAIGPPETQYF
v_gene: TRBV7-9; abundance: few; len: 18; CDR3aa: CASSQRKFEVSSGNTIYF
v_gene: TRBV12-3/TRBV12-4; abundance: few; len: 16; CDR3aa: CASRRGTSGTYNEQFF
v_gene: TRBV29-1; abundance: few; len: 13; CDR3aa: CSAGAGASYEQYF
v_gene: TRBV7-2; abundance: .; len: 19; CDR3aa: CASSHLRGTGQSPGQPQHF
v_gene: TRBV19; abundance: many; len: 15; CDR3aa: CASSIRGGRVYEQYF
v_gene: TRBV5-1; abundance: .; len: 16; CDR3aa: CASSLVISGSSYEQYF
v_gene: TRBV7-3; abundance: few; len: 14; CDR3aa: CASSFQPGTDTQYF
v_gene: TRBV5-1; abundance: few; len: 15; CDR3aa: CASSPPSGGSVFLYF
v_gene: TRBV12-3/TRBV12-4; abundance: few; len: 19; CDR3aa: CASIKRTSGGVSSYNEQFF
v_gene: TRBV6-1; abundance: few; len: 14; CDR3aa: CASSGQGGHYEQYF
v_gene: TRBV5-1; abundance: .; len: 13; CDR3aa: CASSFSSSYEQYF
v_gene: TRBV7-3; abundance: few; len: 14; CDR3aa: CASSLHRGPYEAFF
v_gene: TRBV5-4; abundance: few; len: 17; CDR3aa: CASSLGRGTGSTGELFF
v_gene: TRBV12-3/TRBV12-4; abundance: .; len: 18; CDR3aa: CASSLPRASGRTYNEQFF
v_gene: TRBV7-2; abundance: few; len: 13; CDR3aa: CASSSTSENTIYF
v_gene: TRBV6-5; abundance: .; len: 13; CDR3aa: CASSPDRRYGYTF
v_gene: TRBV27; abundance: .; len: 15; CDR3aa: CASSFRAQLGYGYTF
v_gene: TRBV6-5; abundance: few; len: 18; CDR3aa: CASSYGLAGGRISETQYF